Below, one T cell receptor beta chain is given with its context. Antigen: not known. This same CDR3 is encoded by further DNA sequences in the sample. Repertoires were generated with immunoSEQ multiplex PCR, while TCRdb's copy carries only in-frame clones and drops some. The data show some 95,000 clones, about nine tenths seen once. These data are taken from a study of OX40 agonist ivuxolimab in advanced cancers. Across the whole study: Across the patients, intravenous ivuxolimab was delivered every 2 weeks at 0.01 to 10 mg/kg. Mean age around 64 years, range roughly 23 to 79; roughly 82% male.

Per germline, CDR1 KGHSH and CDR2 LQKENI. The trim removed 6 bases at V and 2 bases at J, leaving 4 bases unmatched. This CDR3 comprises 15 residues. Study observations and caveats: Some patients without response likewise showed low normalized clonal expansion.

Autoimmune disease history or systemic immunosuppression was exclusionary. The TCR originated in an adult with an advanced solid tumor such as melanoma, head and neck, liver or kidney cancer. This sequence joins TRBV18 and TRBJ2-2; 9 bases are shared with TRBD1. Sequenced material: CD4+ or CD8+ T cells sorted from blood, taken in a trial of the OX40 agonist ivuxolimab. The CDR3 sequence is CASSPGQGNTGELFF. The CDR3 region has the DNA TGTGCCAGCTCGCCGGGACAGGGCAACACCGGGGAGCTGTTTTTT. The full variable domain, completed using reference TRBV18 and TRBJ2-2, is NAGVMQNPRHLVRRRGQEARLRCSPMKGHSHVYWYRQLPEEGLKFMVYLQKENIIDESGMPKERFSAEFPKEGPSILRIQQVVRGDSAAYFCASSPGQGNTGELFFGEGSRLTVL.